This TCR beta chain was identified during a study of lymphopenia after photon versus proton radiotherapy. Study-wide findings and caveats: Larger post-nadir TCR diversity loss correlated inversely with survival in deceased patients.

The CDR3 is 16 amino acids. J gave up 7 bases and V 1 base, and 13 bases lay outside the gene matches. The germline V gene has CDR1 LNHNV and CDR2 YYDKDF (reference sequence). Assay used: immunoSEQ multiplex PCR; TCRdb lists only in-frame clones, some missing. The sample records 53,000 or so clones, around 83% being singletons. As to this clone: The antigen is not known.

This chain joins TRBV15 and TRBJ2-7; the match to TRBD2 covers 7 bases. Sample: peripheral blood, taken from a patient treated with photon-based radiotherapy. The receptor was derived from a man aged 50 to 60 with gastric cancer. The CDR3 is CATSRGRELAVGEQYF. CDR3 DNA: TGTGCCACCAGCAGAGGCCGGGAGCTAGCGGTCGGGGAGCAGTACTTC.